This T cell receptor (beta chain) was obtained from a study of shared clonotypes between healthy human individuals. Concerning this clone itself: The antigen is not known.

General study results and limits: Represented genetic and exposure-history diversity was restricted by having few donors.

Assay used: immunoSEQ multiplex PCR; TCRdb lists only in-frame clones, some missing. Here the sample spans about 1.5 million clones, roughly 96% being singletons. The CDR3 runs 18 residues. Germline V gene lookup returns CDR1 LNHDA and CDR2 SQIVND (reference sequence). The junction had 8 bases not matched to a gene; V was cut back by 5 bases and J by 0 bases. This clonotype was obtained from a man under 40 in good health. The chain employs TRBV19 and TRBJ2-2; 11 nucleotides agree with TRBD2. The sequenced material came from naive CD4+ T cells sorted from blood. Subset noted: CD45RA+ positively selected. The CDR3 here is CASSSKLAGAANTGELFF. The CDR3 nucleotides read TGTGCCAGTAGTTCGAAACTAGCGGGAGCCGCGAACACCGGGGAGCTGTTTTTT.